The 4 T cell receptor beta chains below all came from one sample that was sequenced in a study of blood T cell repertoires in COVID-19. This table comes from immunoSEQ multiplex PCR, and its TCRdb copy is limited to in-frame clones, with some not included. The table lists some 450,000 clones, over 85% of them singletons, with 0.65% to 1% in the top ten. Sequences were obtained from peripheral blood. The source of these receptors is a man aged 18 to 29 with COVID-19, enrolled during active disease.

The chain carries TRBV25-1 and TRBJ1-6, with 7 bases matching TRBD1. The CDR3 extends over 15 amino acids. CDR1 is MGHDK and CDR2 is SYGVNS in the germline V gene. V was clipped by 4 bases and J by 9 bases; unmatched bases: 9. The CDR3 DNA reads TGTGCCAGCAGTGGCGACACAGGGGTAGGTTCACCCCTCCACTTT. It translates to CASSGDTGVGSPLHF.

CDR3 protein: CASSQDRNRNIQYF. In DNA, the CDR3 is TGCGCCAGCAGCCAAGATCGAAACAGAAACATTCAGTACTTC. The genes are TRBV4-1 and TRBJ2-4; D remains unclear. Germline loops: CDR1 MGHRA, CDR2 YSYEKL. The CDR3 covers 14 residues. Trimming pared 0 bases from V and 6 bases from J, leaving 9 bases between.

The J gene is TRBJ2-7, the V gene TRBV12-5; the D is unclear. Trimming removed 6 bases from V and 3 bases from J, with 6 bases in between. CDR3 length: 11 amino acids. Germline values: CDR1 LGHNT, CDR2 FRNRAP. CDR3 nucleotides: TGTGCTAGTGGCTACGACTACGAGCAGTACTTC. Translating gives CASGYDYEQYF.

The chain combines TRBV5-6 with TRBJ2-7; D gene unclear. CDR3 length: 14 residues. Germline CDR1 is SGHDT and CDR2 is YYEEEE. Trimming pared 0 bases from V and 4 bases from J, leaving 11 bases between. The CDR3 loop is CASSLAVGAYEQYF. In nucleotides, the CDR3 is TGTGCCAGCAGCTTGGCCGTAGGAGCTTACGAGCAGTACTTC.